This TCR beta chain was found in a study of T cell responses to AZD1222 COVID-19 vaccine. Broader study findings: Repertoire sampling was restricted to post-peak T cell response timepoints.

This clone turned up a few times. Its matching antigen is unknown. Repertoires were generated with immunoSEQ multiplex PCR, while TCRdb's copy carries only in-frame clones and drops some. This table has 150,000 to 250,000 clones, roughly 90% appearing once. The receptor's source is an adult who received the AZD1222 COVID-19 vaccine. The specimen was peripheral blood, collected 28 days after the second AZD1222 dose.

CDR3 loop: CAGGASSTQYF. CDR3 DNA: TGTGCCGGAGGGGCCAGTTCAACGCAGTATTTT. The chain links TRBV2 to TRBJ2-3; possible D gene TRBD2, 6 bases. Per the germline V gene, CDR1 is SNHLY and CDR2 is FYNNEI. Trimming cost V 11 bases and J 9 bases, with 15 bases left between them. The CDR3 covers 11 residues. The full variable domain, rest sourced from reference TRBV2 and TRBJ2-3, is EPEVTQTPSHQVTQMGQEVILRCVPISNHLYFYWYRQILGQKVEFLVSFYNNEISEKSEIFDDQFSVERPDGSNFTLKIRSTKLEDSAMYFCAGGASSTQYFGPGTRLTVL.